The entry below describes one TCR beta chain. The source of the sample is a study of control samples from healthy donors and cancer patients. The assay was immunoSEQ multiplex PCR, and TCRdb's table has in-frame clones only and misses some. This sample has some 120,000 clones; about 88% occur once, and the top ten carry roughly 2.5%. This CDR3 is 16 amino acids long. The germline V gene has CDR1 SGHRS and CDR2 YFSETQ. Trimming at V came to 4 bases and at J to 4 bases, leaving 9 bases not matched to a gene. Sequenced sample: blood. The V and J genes are TRBV5-1 and TRBJ2-1, with 9 nucleotides matching TRBD2. The sequence was collected from a woman between 70 and 85 years old in good health. The DNA for the CDR3 is TGCGCCAGCAGCGCAAGCCCTAGCGGGGATTACAATGAGCAGTTCTTC. It codes for CASSASPSGDYNEQFF.